These 22 T cell receptor beta chains came from one sample sequenced in a study of T cell responses to AZD1222 COVID-19 vaccine. Profiled with immunoSEQ multiplex PCR; TCRdb holds only in-frame clones, not every one. The sample yields roughly 100,000 clones, around 90% seen once. The source material was peripheral blood, sampled on day 0 of AZD1222 vaccination. These TCRs come from an adult in good health.

The gene calls are TRBV23-1 and TRBJ1-5, with TRBD1 as a possible D gene (5 bases). TRBV23-1 is labeled an ORF, and its function is uncertain. V was clipped by 7 bases and J by 6 bases, with 25 bases between them. This CDR3 region has 17 residues. CDR3 nucleotide sequence: TGCGCCAGCAAAAAGACGGCAGGGCGGTCGGTAAGTCAGCCCCAGCATTTT. Translation gives CASKKTAGRSVSQPQHF.

The V and J genes are TRBV28 and TRBJ1-5, with 8 bases matching TRBD1. Germline V CDR1 and CDR2: MDHEN, SYDVKM. J lost 5 bases, V lost 6 bases, and 6 bases had no gene match. This CDR3 is built from 14 residues. CDR3 nucleotides: TGTGCCAGCAGCATGGACAGGGAGCATCAGCCCCAGCATTTT. Translated, it gives CASSMDREHQPQHF.

V usage is TRBV3-1 (or the pseudogene TRBV3-2) and J usage is TRBJ1-3; D uncertain. Trimming shortened V by 5 bases and J by 0 bases, and 8 bases separated the two germline ends. The CDR3 runs to 14 residues. Germline V CDR1 and CDR2: LGHDT, YNNKEL (reference sequence). The CDR3 sequence: CASSLRLSGNTIYF. The CDR3 DNA follows: TGTGCCAGCAGCTTACGACTCTCTGGAAACACCATATATTTT.

The V call is TRBV11-1, the J call TRBJ1-6; no definite D call. The V gene's germline CDR1 is SGHAT and CDR2 FQDESV (reference sequence). V was clipped by 6 bases and J by 0 bases, with 3 bases between them. The CDR3 is 13 amino acids. CDR3 in DNA: TGTGCCAGCAGGAGCTCCTATAATTCACCCCTCCACTTT. It codes for CASRSSYNSPLHF.

The chain recombines TRBV19 with TRBJ1-4; D ambiguous. The CDR3 is 13 amino acids. Germline loops: CDR1 LNHDA, CDR2 SQIVND (reference sequence). The V and J ends lost 7 bases and 2 bases respectively, with 8 bases between them. CDR3: CASTVPTNEKLFF. The CDR3 DNA follows: TGTGCCAGTACCGTCCCGACTAATGAAAAACTGTTTTTT.

The genes are TRBV6-5 and TRBJ2-5, with TRBD1 matching over 8 bases. Germline V lookup: CDR1 MNHEY, CDR2 SVGAGI. CDR3 size: 14 residues. The V gene end was trimmed by 6 bases and the J gene end by 3 bases; junction bases not matched to a gene: 6. DNA of the CDR3: TGTGCCAGCAGAAGACCGACAGGGGAAGAGACCCAGTACTTC. It yields the protein CASRRPTGEETQYF.

The rearrangement uses TRBV6-6 and TRBJ1-6; no firm D call. The CDR3 runs 14 residues. The V and J ends lost 10 bases and 10 bases respectively, with 20 bases between them. The germline CDR1 and CDR2 sequences are MNHNY and SVGAGI (reference sequence). CDR3 coding DNA: TGTGCCACCAAAAGGTCCATGGTACGGTCACCCCTCCACTTT. It yields the protein CATKRSMVRSPLHF.

V gene TRBV6-5 combines with J gene TRBJ1-5, with unresolved D. The CDR3 extends over 15 amino acids. Germline CDR1 and CDR2: MNHEY and SVGAGI. V lost 7 bases and J lost 2, with 15 bases in between. Here the CDR3 reads CASTLFRVGNQPQHF. The DNA for the CDR3 is TGTGCCAGCACTCTTTTTAGGGTGGGCAATCAGCCCCAGCATTTT.

The rearrangement uses TRBV6-6 and TRBJ2-1; the match to TRBD1 covers 7 bases. Germline lookup yields CDR1 MNHNY and CDR2 SVGAGI (reference sequence). The CDR3 covers 13 residues. Trimming removed 3 bases from V and 10 bases from J; junction bases left unmatched: 6. The CDR3: CASSYYQGVEQFF. CDR3 in DNA: TGTGCCAGCAGTTATTACCAGGGGGTCGAGCAGTTCTTC.

The CDR3 reads CASSLAGGIWVDQETQYF. The CDR3 coding sequence is TGCGCCAGCAGCTTGGCCGGGGGGATTTGGGTGGACCAAGAGACCCAGTACTTC. This chain uses TRBV5-1 with TRBJ2-5, with TRBD2 matching over 7 bases. The CDR3 contains 18 residues. Germline V gives CDR1 SGHRS, CDR2 YFSETQ. With 0 bases clipped from V and 0 bases from J, the junction kept 11 bases outside the gene matches. The full variable domain, in which reference TRBV5-1 and TRBJ2-5 provide the parts outside the CDR3, is KAGVTQTPRYLIKTRGQQVTLSCSPISGHRSVSWYQQTPGQGLQFLFEYFSETQRNKGNFPGRFSGRQFSNSRSEMNVSTLELGDSALYLCASSLAGGIWVDQETQYFGPGTRLLVL.

The chain uses TRBV29-1 and TRBJ2-1, with 7 positions matching TRBD1. This CDR3 comprises 17 residues. The trim removed 4 bases at V and 5 bases at J, leaving 17 bases unmatched. Germline-derived CDR1 and CDR2 are SQVTM and ANQGSEA. The chain's CDR3 is CSVVPDRAGFRDNEQFF. The CDR3, as DNA: TGCAGCGTTGTACCTGACAGGGCGGGTTTTAGGGACAATGAGCAGTTCTTC.

The genes are TRBV5-1 and TRBJ2-2, with 11 bases that match TRBD2. The CDR3 is made up of 17 amino acids. V shed 4 bases, J shed 6 bases, and the junction held 11 bases outside the gene matches. Germline V gene lookup returns CDR1 SGHRS and CDR2 YFSETQ. DNA for the CDR3: TGCGCCAGCAGCCCGAAGAAGACTAGCGGGGTGTCCGGGGAGCTGTTTTTT. This gives the protein CASSPKKTSGVSGELFF.

The chain recombines TRBV2 with TRBJ1-2, with no clear D. The CDR3 runs to 12 residues. With 7 bases removed from V and 8 bases from J, the gap between germline ends came to 14 bases. Germline CDR1 and CDR2: SNHLY and FYNNEI. The CDR3 nucleotides are TGTGCCAGCATTAGGCGGCCCGGGGGCTACACCTTC. It translates to CASIRRPGGYTF.

The chain recombines TRBV10-3 with TRBJ2-5, with D possibly TRBD1 on 6 matching bases. V dropped 10 bases and J dropped 3 bases, with 18 bases sitting between them. Germline CDR1 is ENHRY and CDR2 is SYGVKD. The CDR3 sequence is 14 residues long. In DNA form, the CDR3 reads TGTGCCACCCGCCAAAATCCAGGGGAAGAGACCCAGTACTTC. Its translation is CATRQNPGEETQYF.

This clone was detected a few times. This rearrangement joins TRBV6-5 to TRBJ1-2, with D perhaps matching TRBD1 (6 bases). The germline V gene encodes CDR1 MNHEY and CDR2 SVGAGI. The CDR3 length is 12 residues. The germline V and J ends were trimmed by 8 bases and 7 bases, with 14 bases remaining between them. CDR3 region: CASYPGAGGYTF. The CDR3 DNA sequence: TGTGCCAGCTACCCAGGGGCTGGTGGCTACACCTTC.

The chain links TRBV29-1 to TRBJ2-7; D is perhaps TRBD2 (6 bases). V lost 3 bases to trimming and J lost 2 bases, with 11 bases between them. Germline values: CDR1 SQVTM, CDR2 ANQGSEA. The CDR3 totals 13 residues. The DNA of the CDR3 is TGCAGCGTTGAGCCCGCGGGGACCTACGAGCAGTACTTC. As protein: CSVEPAGTYEQYF.

This chain links TRBV4-2 with TRBJ2-1, with TRBD2 identical over 10 bases. Per germline, CDR1 LGHNA and CDR2 YNFKEQ. Unmatched junction bases numbered 13, after V lost 0 bases and J lost 8 bases. The CDR3 runs 18 residues. The CDR3 DNA is TGTGCCAGCAGCCAAGATTCCCTAGCGGGGGACCTTGTGGATGAGCAGTTCTTC. This encodes CASSQDSLAGDLVDEQFF.

The gene calls are TRBV19 and TRBJ1-2; D perhaps matches TRBD1 (5 bases). The germline V gene has CDR1 LNHDA and CDR2 SQIVND (reference sequence). V lost 5 bases to trimming and J lost 4 bases, with 17 bases between them. The CDR3 sequence is 15 residues long. As DNA, the CDR3 is TGTGCCAGTAGTCCCCAACTACAGGTTTTCTATGGCTACACCTTC. Translated, it gives CASSPQLQVFYGYTF.

The chain uses TRBV29-1 and TRBJ1-1, with D maybe TRBD1 (5 bases). V lost 3 bases, J lost 5 bases, and 10 bases lay in between. Germline loops: CDR1 SQVTM, CDR2 ANQGSEA. CDR3 size: 12 residues. CDR3 residues: CSVDGAGTEAFF. The CDR3 DNA reads TGCAGCGTTGATGGGGCAGGGACTGAAGCTTTCTTT.

The chain recombines TRBV15 with TRBJ1-3, with a weak D call TRBD1 (5 bases). The length of the CDR3 is 15 residues. Germline CDR1 is LNHNV and CDR2 is YYDKDF (reference sequence). V was pared by 3 bases and J by 5 bases, with 14 bases between. As DNA, the CDR3 is TGTGCCACCAGCAGGATCAGGGCCCCCAGAAACACCATATATTTT. The encoded protein is CATSRIRAPRNTIYF.

V is TRBV6-5 and J is TRBJ1-3; D unresolved. V was cut by 0 bases and J by 4 bases, with 4 bases left in between. Looked up from germline, CDR1 is MNHEY and CDR2 is SVGAGI. The CDR3 length is 13 residues. The CDR3 sequence is CASSYSGGNTIYF. DNA for the CDR3: TGTGCCAGCAGTTACTCCGGGGGAAACACCATATATTTT.

The rearrangement joins TRBV3-1 (or the pseudogene TRBV3-2) to TRBJ1-1, with D possibly matching TRBD1 (5 bases). This CDR3 has 13 amino acids. Germline V CDR1 and CDR2: LGHDT, YNNKEL (reference sequence). Trimming took off 7 bases at V and 1 base at J, with 10 bases between the two ends. The CDR3 spells CASTRGTNTEAFF. The CDR3 DNA reads TGTGCCAGCACACGGGGGACGAACACTGAAGCTTTCTTT.